The 13 T cell receptor beta chains below were found in one sample sequenced in a study of cytomegalovirus exposure and HLA in healthy donors. Amplification used 60 Vbeta primers and 13 Jbeta primers. Only in-frame clones appear in the TCRdb table, and some are missing; sequencing was by immunoSEQ multiplex PCR. Of 100,000 to 150,000 clones listed, 78% are singletons. The sequenced sample was PBMCs. These receptors all come from a man younger than 45 in good health and CMV-seropositive.

V and J are TRBV30 and TRBJ1-5; 9 bases agree with TRBD1. The CDR3 loop spans 15 amino acids. The germline CDR1 and CDR2 sequences are GTSNPN and SVGIG (reference sequence). Losses at the gene ends were 3 bases for V and 2 bases for J; bases not matched to a gene: 5. The CDR3: CAWSRRDRGNQPQHF. Here the CDR3 DNA reads TGTGCCTGGAGCCGCCGGGACAGGGGCAATCAGCCCCAGCATTTT.

The J gene is TRBJ2-6, the V gene TRBV4-2; D is ambiguous. The CDR3 loop spans 15 amino acids. V lost 0 bases to trimming and J lost 3 bases, with 6 bases between them. Germline loops: CDR1 LGHNA, CDR2 YNFKEQ. For the CDR3, the DNA is TGTGCCAGCAGCCAAGACGAGAGTGGGGCCAACGTCCTGACTTTC. Amino acids: CASSQDESGANVLTF.

The chain is built from TRBV7-8 and TRBJ2-1; 9 bases match TRBD1. J gave up 0 bases and V 4 bases, and 13 bases lay outside the gene matches. The CDR3 is made up of 19 amino acids. Germline-derived CDR1 and CDR2 are SGHVS and FQNEAQ. The CDR3 DNA is TGTGCCAGCAGCTCTAACCCGACAGGGGGGTTTAACTCCTACAATGAGCAGTTCTTC. This translates into CASSSNPTGGFNSYNEQFF.

The chain couples TRBV30 to TRBJ2-1; 11 bases match TRBD2. CDR1 is GTSNPN and CDR2 is SVGIG in the germline V gene (reference sequence). The V gene end was trimmed by 1 base and the J gene end by 7 bases; junction bases not matched to a gene: 6. This CDR3 comprises 15 residues. This chain's CDR3 is CAWSGTSGRGNEQFF. Written as DNA, the CDR3 is TGTGCCTGGAGTGGAACTAGCGGGAGAGGGAATGAGCAGTTCTTC.

The chain has TRBV11-2 and TRBJ1-3, with D unresolved. CDR1 and CDR2 from the germline V gene are SGHAT and FQNNGV. V shed 3 bases and J shed 3 bases, with 15 bases lying between them. This CDR3 contains 16 residues. CDR3: CASSFNDLRFGNTIYF. For the CDR3, the DNA is TGTGCCAGCAGCTTTAACGACTTGCGATTTGGAAACACCATATATTTT.

The chain couples TRBV9 to TRBJ1-4; D might be TRBD1 (5 bases). The V end lost 4 bases, the J end lost 0 bases, and 10 bases lay between the germline ends. The CDR3 is 15 residues long. Germline V CDR1 and CDR2: SGDLS, YYNGEE. CDR3: CASSPGHATNEKLFF. CDR3 in DNA: TGTGCCAGCAGCCCAGGGCATGCAACTAATGAAAAACTGTTTTTT.

The chain uses TRBV7-3 and TRBJ2-3; 7 bases line up with TRBD2. Trimming removed 5 bases from V and 1 base from J; junction bases left unmatched: 3. Germline values: CDR1 SGHTA, CDR2 FQGTGA. The CDR3 is 14 amino acids. The chain's CDR3 is CASSPAGGTDTQYF. CDR3 DNA sequence: TGTGCCAGCAGCCCCGCGGGAGGCACAGATACGCAGTATTTT.

This chain uses TRBV25-1 with TRBJ2-7; 9 positions match TRBD2. V shed 7 bases, J shed 2 bases, and the junction held 9 bases outside the gene matches. The CDR3 is 15 residues long. CDR1 and CDR2 (germline): MGHDK, SYGVNS. CDR3 coding DNA: TGTGCCAGCACCTTTAGCGGGAGTGACGCCTACGAGCAGTACTTC. This sequence encodes CASTFSGSDAYEQYF.

This clone has more than one count but fewer than ten. V usage is TRBV7-8 and J usage is TRBJ2-2; TRBD1 aligns across 7 bases. The germline gives CDR1 SGHVS, CDR2 FQNEAQ. The CDR3 runs 14 residues. The junction had 5 bases not matched to a gene; V was cut back by 5 bases and J by 5 bases. DNA of the CDR3: TGTGCCAGCAGCCCGCAGGGGGAGACCGGGGAGCTGTTTTTT. Its translation: CASSPQGETGELFF.

Remarks on this clone: Relative to the germline gene, one junction end is altered; a read error may explain this. The V and J genes are TRBV28 and TRBJ2-3, with TRBD1 matching over 7 bases. The CDR3 has 11 amino acids. In germline, CDR1 is MDHEN, CDR2 SYDVKM. The chain's CDR3 is CASNYRGHANF. In nucleotides, the CDR3 is TGTGCCAGCAATTACAGGGGCCACGCCAATTTT.

The chain recombines TRBV9 with TRBJ2-1, with no clear D. The CDR3 is 15 residues long. V was trimmed by 2 bases and J by 0 bases, leaving 9 bases between them. Germline V CDR1 and CDR2: SGDLS, YYNGEE. The chain's CDR3 is CASSVTHSSYNEQFF. CDR3 coding DNA: TGTGCCAGCAGCGTCACCCATAGCTCCTACAATGAGCAGTTCTTC. Drawing the rest from reference TRBV9 and TRBJ2-1, the complete variable domain is DSGVTQTPKHLITATGQRVTLRCSPRSGDLSVYWYQQSLDQGLQFLIQYYNGEERAKGNILERFSAQQFPDLHSELNLSSLELGDSALYFCASSVTHSSYNEQFFGPGTRLTVL.

V usage is TRBV7-3 and J usage is TRBJ1-1, with D unclear. Trimming took off 5 bases at V and 1 base at J, with 8 bases between the two ends. The CDR3 consists of 13 residues. Germline-derived CDR1 and CDR2 are SGHTA and FQGTGA. The CDR3 nucleotides are TGTGCCAGCAGCGCAGGCTGGAACACTGAAGCTTTCTTT. It specifies CASSAGWNTEAFF. Full variable domain (rest looked up from reference TRBV7-3 and TRBJ1-1): GAGVSQTPSNKVTEKGKYVELRCDPISGHTALYWYRQSLGQGPEFLIYFQGTGAADDSGLPNDRFFAVRPEGSVSTLKIQRTERGDSAVYLCASSAGWNTEAFFGQGTRLTVV.

The chain combines TRBV5-1 with TRBJ2-7; the match to TRBD2 covers 9 bases. V was pared by 5 bases and J by 3 bases, with 9 bases of the junction left unmatched. The germline V gene has CDR1 SGHRS and CDR2 YFSETQ. The CDR3 covers 15 residues. The CDR3 bases are TGCGCCAGCAGTTCTCTAGCGGGGCCTGACTACGAGCAGTACTTC. Encoded protein: CASSSLAGPDYEQYF.